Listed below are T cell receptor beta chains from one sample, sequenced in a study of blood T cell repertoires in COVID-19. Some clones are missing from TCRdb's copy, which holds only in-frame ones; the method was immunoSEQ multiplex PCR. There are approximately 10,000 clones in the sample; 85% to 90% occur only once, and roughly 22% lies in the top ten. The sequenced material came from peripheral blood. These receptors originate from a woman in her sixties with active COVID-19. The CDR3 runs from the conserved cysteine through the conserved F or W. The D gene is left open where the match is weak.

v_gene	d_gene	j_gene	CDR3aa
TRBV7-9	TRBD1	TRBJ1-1	CASSFDPGQPKVKAFF
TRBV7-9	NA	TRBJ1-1	CASSPRRAGTEAFF
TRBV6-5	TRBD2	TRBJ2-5	CASSYTSGRVRTQYF
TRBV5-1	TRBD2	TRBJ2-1	CASSPGTSGRVGGEQFF
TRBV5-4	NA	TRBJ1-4	CASSSGLSGEGEKLFF
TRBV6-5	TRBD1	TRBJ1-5	CASSRTGGSNQPQHF
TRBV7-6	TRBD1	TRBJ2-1	CASSLRPGGSWDEQFF
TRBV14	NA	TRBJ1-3	CASSQGRSSGNTIYF
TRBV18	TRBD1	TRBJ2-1	CASSPDRDRDYNEQFF
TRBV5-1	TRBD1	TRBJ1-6	CASSLSGAGTDSPLHF
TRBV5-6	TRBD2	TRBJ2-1	CASSLWTSEYNEQFF